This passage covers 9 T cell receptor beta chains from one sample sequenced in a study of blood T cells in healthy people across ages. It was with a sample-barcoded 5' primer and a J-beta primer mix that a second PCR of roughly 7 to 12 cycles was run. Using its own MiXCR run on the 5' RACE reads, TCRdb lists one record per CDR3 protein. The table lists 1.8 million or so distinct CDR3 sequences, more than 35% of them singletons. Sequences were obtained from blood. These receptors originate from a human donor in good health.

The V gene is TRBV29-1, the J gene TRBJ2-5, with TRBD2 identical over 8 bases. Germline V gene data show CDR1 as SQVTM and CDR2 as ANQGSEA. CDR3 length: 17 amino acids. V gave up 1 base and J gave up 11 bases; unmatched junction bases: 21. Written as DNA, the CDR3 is TGCAGCGTTGAAGGTACAGCGGGGGCCACGTTCTACAATGAGCAGTACTTC. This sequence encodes CSVEGTAGATFYNEQYF.

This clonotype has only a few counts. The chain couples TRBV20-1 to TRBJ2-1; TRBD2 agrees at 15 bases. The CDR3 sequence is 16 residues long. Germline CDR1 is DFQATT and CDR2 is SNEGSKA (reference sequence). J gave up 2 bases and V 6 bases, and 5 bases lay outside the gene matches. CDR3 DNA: TGCAGTGCGTCCGGGACTAGCGGGAGGACCTACAATGAGCAGTTCTTC. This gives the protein CSASGTSGRTYNEQFF.

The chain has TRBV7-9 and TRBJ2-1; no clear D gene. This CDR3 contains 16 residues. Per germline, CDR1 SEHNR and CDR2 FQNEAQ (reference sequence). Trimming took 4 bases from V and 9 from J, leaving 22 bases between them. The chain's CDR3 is CASSSRLAPIDGEQFF. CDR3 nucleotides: TGTGCCAGCAGCTCACGATTAGCACCTATCGATGGTGAGCAGTTCTTC.

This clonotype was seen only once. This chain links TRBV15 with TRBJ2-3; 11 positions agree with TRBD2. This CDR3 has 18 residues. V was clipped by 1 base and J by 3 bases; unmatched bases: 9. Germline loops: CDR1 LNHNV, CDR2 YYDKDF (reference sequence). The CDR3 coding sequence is TGTGCCACCAGCAGAGGGGGGTTGCTAGCGGGGGGAACAGATACGCAGTATTTT. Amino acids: CATSRGGLLAGGTDTQYF. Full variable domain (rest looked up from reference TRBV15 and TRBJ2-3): DAMVIQNPRYQVTQFGKPVTLSCSQTLNHNVMYWYQQKSSQAPKLLFHYYDKDFNNEADTPDNFQSRRPNTSFCFLDIRSPGLGDTAMYLCATSRGGLLAGGTDTQYFGPGTRLTVL.

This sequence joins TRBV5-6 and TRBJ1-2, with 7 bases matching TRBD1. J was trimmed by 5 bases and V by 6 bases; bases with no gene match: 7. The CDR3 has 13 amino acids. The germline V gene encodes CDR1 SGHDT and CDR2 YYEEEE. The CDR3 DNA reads TGTGCCAGCACTTACAGGGGTGGATATGGCTACACCTTC. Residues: CASTYRGGYGYTF. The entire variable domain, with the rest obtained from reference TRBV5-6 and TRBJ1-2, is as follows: DAGVTQSPTHLIKTRGQQVTLRCSPKSGHDTVSWYQQALGQGPQFIFQYYEEEERQRGNFPDRFSGHQFPNYSSELNVNALLLGDSALYLCASTYRGGYGYTFGSGTRLTVV.

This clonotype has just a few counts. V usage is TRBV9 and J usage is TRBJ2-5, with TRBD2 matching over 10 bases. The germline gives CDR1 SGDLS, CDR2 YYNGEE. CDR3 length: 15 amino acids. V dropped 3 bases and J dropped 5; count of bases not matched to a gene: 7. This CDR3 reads CASSDSGGSKETQYF. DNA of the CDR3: TGTGCCAGCAGCGATAGCGGGGGGTCTAAGGAGACCCAGTACTTC. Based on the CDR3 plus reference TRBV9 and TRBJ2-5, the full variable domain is DSGVTQTPKHLITATGQRVTLRCSPRSGDLSVYWYQQSLDQGLQFLIQYYNGEERAKGNILERFSAQQFPDLHSELNLSSLELGDSALYFCASSDSGGSKETQYFGPGTRLLVL.

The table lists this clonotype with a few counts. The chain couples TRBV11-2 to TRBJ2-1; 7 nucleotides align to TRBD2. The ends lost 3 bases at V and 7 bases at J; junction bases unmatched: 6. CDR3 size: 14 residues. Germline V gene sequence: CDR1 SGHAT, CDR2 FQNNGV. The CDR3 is CASSFVGGRNEQFF. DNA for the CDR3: TGTGCCAGCAGCTTCGTCGGGGGGAGAAATGAGCAGTTCTTC.

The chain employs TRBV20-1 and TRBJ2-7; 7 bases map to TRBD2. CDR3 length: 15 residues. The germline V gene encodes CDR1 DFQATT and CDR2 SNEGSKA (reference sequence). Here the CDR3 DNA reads TGCAGGGCGGTCTGGCGGGGGATGTTCTCCTACGAGCAGTACTTC. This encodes CRAVWRGMFSYEQYF.

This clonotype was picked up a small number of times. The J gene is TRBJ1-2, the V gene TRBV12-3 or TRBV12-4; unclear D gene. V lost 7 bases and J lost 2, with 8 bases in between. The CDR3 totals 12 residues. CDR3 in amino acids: CASTSQNYGYTF. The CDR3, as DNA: TGTGCCAGCACGTCGCAGAACTATGGCTACACCTTC.